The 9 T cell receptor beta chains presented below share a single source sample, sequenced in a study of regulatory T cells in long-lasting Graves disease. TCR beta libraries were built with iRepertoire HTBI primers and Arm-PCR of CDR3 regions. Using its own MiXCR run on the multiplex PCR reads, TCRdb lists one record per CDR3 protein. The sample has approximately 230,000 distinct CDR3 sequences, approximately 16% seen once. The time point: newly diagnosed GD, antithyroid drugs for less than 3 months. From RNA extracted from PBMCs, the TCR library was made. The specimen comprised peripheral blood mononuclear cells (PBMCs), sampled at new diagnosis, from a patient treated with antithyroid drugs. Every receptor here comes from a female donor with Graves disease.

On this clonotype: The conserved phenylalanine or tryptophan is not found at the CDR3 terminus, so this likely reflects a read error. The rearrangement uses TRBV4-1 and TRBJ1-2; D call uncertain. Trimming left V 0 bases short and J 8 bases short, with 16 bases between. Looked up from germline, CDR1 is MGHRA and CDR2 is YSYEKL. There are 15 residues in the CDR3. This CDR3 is CASSQDYRAYGGYTS. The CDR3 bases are TGCGCCAGCAGCCAAGATTACCGGGCCTACGGCGGCTACACCTCC.

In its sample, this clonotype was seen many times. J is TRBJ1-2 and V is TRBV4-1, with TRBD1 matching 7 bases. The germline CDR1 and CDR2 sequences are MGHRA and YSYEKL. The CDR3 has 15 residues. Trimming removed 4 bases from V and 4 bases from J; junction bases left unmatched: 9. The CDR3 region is CASSPGSGQLYGYTF. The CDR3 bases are TGCGCCAGCAGCCCAGGATCGGGACAGCTCTATGGCTACACCTTC.

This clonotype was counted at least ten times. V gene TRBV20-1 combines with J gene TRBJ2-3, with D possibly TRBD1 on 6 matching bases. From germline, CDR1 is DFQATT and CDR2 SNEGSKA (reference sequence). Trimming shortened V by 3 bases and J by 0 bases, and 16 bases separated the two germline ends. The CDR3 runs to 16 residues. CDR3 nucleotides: TGCAGTGCTAGGTGGGCAGGGGCTCCTAGCACAGATACGCAGTATTTT. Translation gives CSARWAGAPSTDTQYF.

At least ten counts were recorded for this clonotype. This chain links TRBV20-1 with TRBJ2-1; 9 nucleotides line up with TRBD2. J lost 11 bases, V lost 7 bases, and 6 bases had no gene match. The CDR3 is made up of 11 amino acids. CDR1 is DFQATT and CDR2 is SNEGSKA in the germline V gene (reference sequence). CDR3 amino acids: CSVWREGKQFF. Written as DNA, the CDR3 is TGCAGTGTCTGGCGGGAGGGTAAGCAGTTCTTC.

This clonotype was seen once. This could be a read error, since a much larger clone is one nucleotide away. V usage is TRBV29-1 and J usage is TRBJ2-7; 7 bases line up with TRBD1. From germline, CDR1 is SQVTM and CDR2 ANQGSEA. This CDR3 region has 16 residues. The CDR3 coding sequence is TGCAGACGAACCGGGACAGAACCGAATCCCTACAATGAGCAGTACTTC. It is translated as CRRTGTEPNPYNEQYF.

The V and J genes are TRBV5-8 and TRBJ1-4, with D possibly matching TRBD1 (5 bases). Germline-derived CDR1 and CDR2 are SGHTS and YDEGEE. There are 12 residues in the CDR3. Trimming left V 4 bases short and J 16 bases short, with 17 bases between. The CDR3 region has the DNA TGTGCCAGCAGCGACACCCGGGACCGCCGGTTTTTT. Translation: CASSDTRDRRFF.

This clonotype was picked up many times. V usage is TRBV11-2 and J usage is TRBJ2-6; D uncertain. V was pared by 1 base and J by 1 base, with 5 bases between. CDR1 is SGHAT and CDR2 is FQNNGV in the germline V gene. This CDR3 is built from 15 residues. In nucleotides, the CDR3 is TGTGCCAGCAGCTTAGTACAGTCTGGGGCCAACGTCCTGACTTTC. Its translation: CASSLVQSGANVLTF.

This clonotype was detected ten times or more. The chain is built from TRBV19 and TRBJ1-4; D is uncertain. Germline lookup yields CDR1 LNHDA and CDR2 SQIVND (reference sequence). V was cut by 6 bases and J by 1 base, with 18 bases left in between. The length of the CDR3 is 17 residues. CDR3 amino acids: CASRTIEAAQTNEKLFF. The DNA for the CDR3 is TGTGCCAGTAGAACTATAGAGGCGGCCCAAACTAATGAAAAACTGTTTTTT.

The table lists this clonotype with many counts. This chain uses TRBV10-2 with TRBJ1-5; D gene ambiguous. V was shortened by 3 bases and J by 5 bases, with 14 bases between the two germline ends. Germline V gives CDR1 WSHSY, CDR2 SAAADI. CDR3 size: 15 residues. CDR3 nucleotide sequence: TGCGCCAGCAGTGATTGGAAGTCCACTGATCAGCCCCAGCATTTT. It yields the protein CASSDWKSTDQPQHF.